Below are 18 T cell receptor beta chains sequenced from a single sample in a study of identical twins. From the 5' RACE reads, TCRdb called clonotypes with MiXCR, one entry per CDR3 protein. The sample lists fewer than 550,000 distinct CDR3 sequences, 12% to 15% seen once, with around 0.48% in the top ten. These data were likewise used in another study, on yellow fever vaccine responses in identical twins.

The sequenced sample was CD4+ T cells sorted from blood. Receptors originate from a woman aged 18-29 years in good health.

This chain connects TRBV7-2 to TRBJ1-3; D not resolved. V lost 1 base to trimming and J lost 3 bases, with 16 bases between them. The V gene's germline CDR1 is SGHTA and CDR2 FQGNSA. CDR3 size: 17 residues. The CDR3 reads CASSLVSAMMRGNTIYF. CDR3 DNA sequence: TGTGCCAGCAGCTTAGTGTCGGCGATGATGCGTGGAAACACCATATATTTT.

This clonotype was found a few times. The CDR3 is CSAKRQGFDETQYF. CDR3 bases: TGCAGTGCTAAAAGACAGGGGTTTGATGAGACCCAGTACTTC. The chain has TRBV20-1 and TRBJ2-5; 8 bases match TRBD1. The junction had 9 bases not matched to a gene; V was cut back by 4 bases and J by 5 bases. The CDR3 is 14 residues long. CDR1 DFQATT and CDR2 SNEGSKA come from the germline V gene (reference sequence).

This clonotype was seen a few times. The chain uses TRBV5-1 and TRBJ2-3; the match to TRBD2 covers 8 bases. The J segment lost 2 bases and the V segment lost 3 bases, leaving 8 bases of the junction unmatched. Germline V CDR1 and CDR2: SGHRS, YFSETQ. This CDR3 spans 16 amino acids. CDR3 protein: CASSWGSGTITDTQYF. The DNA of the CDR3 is TGCGCCAGCAGCTGGGGTAGCGGGACCATCACAGATACGCAGTATTTT.

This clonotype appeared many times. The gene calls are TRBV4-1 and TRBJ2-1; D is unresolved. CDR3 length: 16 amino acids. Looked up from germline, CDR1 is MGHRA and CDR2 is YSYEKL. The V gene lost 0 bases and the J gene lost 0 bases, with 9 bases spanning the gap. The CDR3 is CASSQDFASSYNEQFF. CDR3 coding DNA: TGCGCCAGCAGCCAAGATTTTGCGAGCTCCTACAATGAGCAGTTCTTC.

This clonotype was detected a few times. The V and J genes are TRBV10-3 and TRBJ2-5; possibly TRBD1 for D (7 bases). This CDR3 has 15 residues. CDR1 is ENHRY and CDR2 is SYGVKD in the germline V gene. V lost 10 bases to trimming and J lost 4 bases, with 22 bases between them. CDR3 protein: CATGGETGKGETQYF. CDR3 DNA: TGTGCCACGGGCGGGGAGACAGGGAAAGGAGAGACCCAGTACTTC.

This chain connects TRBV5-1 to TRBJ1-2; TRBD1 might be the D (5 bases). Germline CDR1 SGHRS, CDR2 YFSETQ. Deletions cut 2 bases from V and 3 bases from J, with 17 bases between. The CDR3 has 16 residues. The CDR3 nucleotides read TGCGCCAGCAGCTTAAGTCCCCAGTTGGGGGACTATGGCTACACCTTC. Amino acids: CASSLSPQLGDYGYTF.

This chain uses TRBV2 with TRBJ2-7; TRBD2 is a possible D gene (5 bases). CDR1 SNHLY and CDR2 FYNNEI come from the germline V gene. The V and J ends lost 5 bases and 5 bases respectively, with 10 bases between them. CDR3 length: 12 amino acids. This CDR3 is CASSPSGNEQYF. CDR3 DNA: TGTGCCAGCAGTCCGTCGGGGAACGAGCAGTACTTC.

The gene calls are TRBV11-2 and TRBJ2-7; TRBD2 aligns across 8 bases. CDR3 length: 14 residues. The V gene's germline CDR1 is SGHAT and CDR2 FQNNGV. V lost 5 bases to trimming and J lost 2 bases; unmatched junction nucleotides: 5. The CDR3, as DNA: TGTGCCAGCAGCCCAAGCGGGGGCCCCTACGAGCAGTACGTC. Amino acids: CASSPSGGPYEQYV.

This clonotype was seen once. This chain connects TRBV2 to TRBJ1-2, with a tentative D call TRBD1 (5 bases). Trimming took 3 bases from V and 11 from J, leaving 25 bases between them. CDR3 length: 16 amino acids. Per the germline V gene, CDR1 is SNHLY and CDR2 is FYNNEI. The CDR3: CASSDIRGERPLGYTF. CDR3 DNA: TGTGCCAGCAGTGACATACGGGGGGAACGGCCTCTAGGGTACACCTTC.

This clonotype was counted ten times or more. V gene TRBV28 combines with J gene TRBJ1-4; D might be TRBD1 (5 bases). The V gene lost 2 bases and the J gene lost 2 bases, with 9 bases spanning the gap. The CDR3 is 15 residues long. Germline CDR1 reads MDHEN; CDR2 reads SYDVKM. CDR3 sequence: CASSLPGTTNEKLFF. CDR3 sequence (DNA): TGTGCCAGCAGTTTACCAGGGACTACTAATGAAAAACTGTTTTTT. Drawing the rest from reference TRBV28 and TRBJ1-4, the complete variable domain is DVKVTQSSRYLVKRTGEKVFLECVQDMDHENMFWYRQDPGLGLRLIYFSYDVKMKEKGDIPEGYSVSREKKERFSLILESASTNQTSMYLCASSLPGTTNEKLFFGSGTQLSVL.

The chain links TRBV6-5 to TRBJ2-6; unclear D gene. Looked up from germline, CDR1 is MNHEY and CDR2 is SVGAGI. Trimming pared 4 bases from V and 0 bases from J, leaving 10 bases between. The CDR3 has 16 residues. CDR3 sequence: CASSSPTSSGANVLTF. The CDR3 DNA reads TGTGCCAGCAGTTCCCCAACCAGCTCTGGGGCCAACGTCCTGACTTTC.

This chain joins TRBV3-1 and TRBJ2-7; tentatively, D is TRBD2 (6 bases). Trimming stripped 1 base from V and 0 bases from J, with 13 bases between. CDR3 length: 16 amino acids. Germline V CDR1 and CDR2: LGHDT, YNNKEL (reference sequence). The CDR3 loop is CASSQAGAGSSYEQYF. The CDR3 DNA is TGTGCCAGCAGCCAAGCTGGAGCGGGCAGCTCCTACGAGCAGTACTTC.

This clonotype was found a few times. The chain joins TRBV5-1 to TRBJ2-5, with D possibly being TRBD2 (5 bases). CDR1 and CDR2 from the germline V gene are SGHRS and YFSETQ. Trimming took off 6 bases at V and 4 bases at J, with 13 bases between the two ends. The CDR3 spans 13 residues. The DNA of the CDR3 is TGCGCCAGCACTAGCCGGCCCGGAGAGACCCAGTACTTC. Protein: CASTSRPGETQYF.

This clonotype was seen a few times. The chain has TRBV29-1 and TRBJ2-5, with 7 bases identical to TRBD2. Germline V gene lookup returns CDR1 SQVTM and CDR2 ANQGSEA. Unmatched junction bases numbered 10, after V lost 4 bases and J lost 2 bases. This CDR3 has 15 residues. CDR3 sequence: CSVGRLAAGQETQYF. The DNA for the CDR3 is TGCAGCGTTGGCCGCCTAGCGGCGGGACAAGAGACCCAGTACTTC.

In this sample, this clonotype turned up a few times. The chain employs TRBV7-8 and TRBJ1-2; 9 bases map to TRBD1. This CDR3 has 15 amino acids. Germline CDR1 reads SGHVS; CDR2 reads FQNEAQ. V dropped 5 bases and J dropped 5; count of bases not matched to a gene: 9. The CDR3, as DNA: TGTGCCAGCAGCAACCCGGGACAGGGCCAATATGGCTACACCTTC. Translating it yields CASSNPGQGQYGYTF.

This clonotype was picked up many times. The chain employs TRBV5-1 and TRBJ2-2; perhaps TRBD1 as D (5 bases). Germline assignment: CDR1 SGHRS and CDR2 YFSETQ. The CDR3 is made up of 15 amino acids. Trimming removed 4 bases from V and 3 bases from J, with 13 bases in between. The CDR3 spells CASSPRVSDTGELFF. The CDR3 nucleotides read TGCGCCAGCAGCCCCAGGGTATCGGACACCGGGGAGCTGTTTTTT.

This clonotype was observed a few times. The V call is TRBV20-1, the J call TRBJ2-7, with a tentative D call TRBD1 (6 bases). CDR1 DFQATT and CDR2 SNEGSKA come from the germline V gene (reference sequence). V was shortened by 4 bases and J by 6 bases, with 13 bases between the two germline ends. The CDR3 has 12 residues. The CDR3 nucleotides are TGCAGTGCTATGAGACAGGACCGCGAGCAGTACTTC. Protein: CSAMRQDREQYF.

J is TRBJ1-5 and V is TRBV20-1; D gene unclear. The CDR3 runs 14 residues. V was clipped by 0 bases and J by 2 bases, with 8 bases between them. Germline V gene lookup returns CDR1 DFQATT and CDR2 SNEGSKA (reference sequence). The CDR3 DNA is TGCAGTGCTAGAGAAACGGGTGGCAATCAGCCCCAGCATTTT. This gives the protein CSARETGGNQPQHF.